The rows below give T cell receptor beta chains drawn from one sample of a study of blood T cell repertoires in COVID-19. Libraries were prepared by immunoSEQ multiplex PCR; TCRdb keeps only in-frame clonotypes and omits some of them. The sample shows under 300,000 clones, 82% of them seen only once. The sequencing sample was made of peripheral blood. These receptors were collected from a woman older than 75 with active or convalescent COVID-19. Each CDR3 is given with its conserved first and last residue. A D gene is named only where the DNA matches it firmly. Not all rows give a size; the values are once, few, many and, for expanded clones, a class.

DNA: TGCAGTGCTAGTGTTCGGGGCTCCTACGAGCAGTACTTC; CDR3: CSASVRGSYEQYF; D: -; J: TRBJ2-7; size: -; V: TRBV20-1
DNA: TGCGCCAGCAGCTTGGGTAACGGGCCAGGGGGCCTCGGGGAGCTGTTTTTT; CDR3: CASSLGNGPGGLGELFF; D: TRBD1; J: TRBJ2-2; size: -; V: TRBV5-1
DNA: TGTGCCAGCACTATAACAGGGGGGAAGGAGACCCAGTACTTC; CDR3: CASTITGGKETQYF; D: TRBD1; J: TRBJ2-5; size: once; V: TRBV6-5
DNA: TGTGCCAGTAGTTGGGGGTTCGGGGGGGGCAATCAGCCCCAGCATTTT; CDR3: CASSWGFGGGNQPQHF; D: -; J: TRBJ1-5; size: -; V: TRBV19
DNA: TGTGCCACCAGCAGGGGACAGGTAAACCAGCCCCAGCATTTT; CDR3: CATSRGQVNQPQHF; D: TRBD1; J: TRBJ1-5; size: -; V: TRBV15
DNA: TGTGCCAGCAGCCCCACTAGAGTATTAGAGACCCAGTACTTC; CDR3: CASSPTRVLETQYF; D: -; J: TRBJ2-5; size: -; V: TRBV5-6
DNA: TGCACCAGCAGCCAAGAACGTACTACTTATTTTGGACACCCCCAGACCATCTCCTACGAGCAGTACTTC; CDR3: CTSSQERTTYFGHPQTISYEQYF; D: -; J: TRBJ2-7; size: -; V: TRBV1
DNA: TGTGCCAGCAGTCCCTACCTCAACAATGAGCAGTTCTTC; CDR3: CASSPYLNNEQFF; D: -; J: TRBJ2-1; size: -; V: TRBV28
DNA: TGTGCCAGCAGCTTTTGGGGGGGCGAGACCCAGTACTTC; CDR3: CASSFWGGETQYF; D: -; J: TRBJ2-5; size: -; V: TRBV11-2
DNA: TGTGCCAGCAGCTTGCCGGGACAGGGGTACAATGAGCAGTTCTTC; CDR3: CASSLPGQGYNEQFF; D: TRBD1; J: TRBJ2-1; size: -; V: TRBV11-2
DNA: TGCGCCAGCGCTAGGGGCGGCCTAAATGAGCAGTTCTTC; CDR3: CASARGGLNEQFF; D: -; J: TRBJ2-1; size: -; V: TRBV5-1
DNA: TGTGCCAGTAGTAGGACTAGCGGGATGAATGAGCAGTTCTTC; CDR3: CASSRTSGMNEQFF; D: TRBD2; J: TRBJ2-1; size: -; V: TRBV19
DNA: TGTGCCAGCAGCTTATTAGGTCAGGGTGCGACTAATGAAAAACTGTTTTTT; CDR3: CASSLLGQGATNEKLFF; D: -; J: TRBJ1-4; size: -; V: TRBV7-2
DNA: TGTGCCAGCAGCTTAGACGGTTACACTGAAGCTTTCTTT; CDR3: CASSLDGYTEAFF; D: -; J: TRBJ1-1; size: -; V: TRBV11-2
DNA: TGTGCCAGCTCACCAGTCACAGGGGACACCTATGGCTACACCTTC; CDR3: CASSPVTGDTYGYTF; D: TRBD1; J: TRBJ1-2; size: -; V: TRBV18
DNA: TGCAGCAACGGACAGCCAGCCAAAAACATTCAGTACTTC; CDR3: CSNGQPAKNIQYF; D: -; J: TRBJ2-4; size: few; V: TRBV29-1